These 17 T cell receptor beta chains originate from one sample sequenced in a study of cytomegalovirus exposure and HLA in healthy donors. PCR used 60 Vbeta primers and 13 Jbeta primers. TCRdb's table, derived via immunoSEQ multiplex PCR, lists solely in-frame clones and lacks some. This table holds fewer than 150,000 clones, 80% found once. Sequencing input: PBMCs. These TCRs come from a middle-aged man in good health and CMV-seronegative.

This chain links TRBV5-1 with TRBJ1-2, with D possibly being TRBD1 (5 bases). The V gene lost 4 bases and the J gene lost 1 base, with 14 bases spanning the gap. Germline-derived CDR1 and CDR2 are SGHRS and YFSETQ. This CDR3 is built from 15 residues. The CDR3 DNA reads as TGCGCCAGCAGCCCGGACACGACGGATAACTATGGCTACACCTTC. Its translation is CASSPDTTDNYGYTF.

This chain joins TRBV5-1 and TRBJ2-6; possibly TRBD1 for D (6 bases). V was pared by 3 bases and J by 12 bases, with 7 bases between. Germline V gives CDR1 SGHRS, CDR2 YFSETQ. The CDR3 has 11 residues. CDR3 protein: CASSSTGVLTF. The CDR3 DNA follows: TGCGCCAGCAGCTCGACAGGCGTCCTGACTTTC.

CDR3 residues: CASSRTGDYGYTF. CDR3 nucleotides: TGTGCCAGCAGTCGTACAGGGGACTATGGCTACACCTTC. The rearrangement joins TRBV7-9 to TRBJ1-2, with 7 bases that match TRBD1. CDR3 size: 13 residues. CDR1 and CDR2 from the germline V gene are SEHNR and FQNEAQ (reference sequence). Trimming removed 6 bases from V and 3 bases from J; junction bases left unmatched: 4.

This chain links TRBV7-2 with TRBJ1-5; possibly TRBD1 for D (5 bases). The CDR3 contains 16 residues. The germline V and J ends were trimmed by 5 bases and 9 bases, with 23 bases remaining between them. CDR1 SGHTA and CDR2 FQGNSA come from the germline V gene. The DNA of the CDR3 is TGTGCCAGCAGCCCGGATCAGGACACTTACTTTAGGCCCCAGCATTTT. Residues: CASSPDQDTYFRPQHF.

As DNA, the CDR3 is TGTGCCAGCAGCTTGATAGGGGAGAACACTGAAGCTTTCTTT. Amino acid sequence: CASSLIGENTEAFF. The chain carries TRBV5-6 and TRBJ1-1, with D possibly matching TRBD1 (5 bases). Trimming cost V 1 base and J 1 base, with 8 bases left between them. Germline V gene sequence: CDR1 SGHDT, CDR2 YYEEEE. The CDR3 has 14 residues.

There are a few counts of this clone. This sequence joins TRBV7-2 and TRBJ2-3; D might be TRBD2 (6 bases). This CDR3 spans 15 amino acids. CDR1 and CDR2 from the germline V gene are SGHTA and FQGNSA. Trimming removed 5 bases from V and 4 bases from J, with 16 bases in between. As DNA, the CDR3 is TGTGCCAGCAGCACCACGTGGCGGGGCGCAGATACGCAGTATTTT. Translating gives CASSTTWRGADTQYF.

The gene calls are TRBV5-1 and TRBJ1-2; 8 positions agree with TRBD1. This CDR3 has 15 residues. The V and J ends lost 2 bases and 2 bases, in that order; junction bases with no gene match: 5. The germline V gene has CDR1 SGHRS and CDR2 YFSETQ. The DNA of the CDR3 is TGCGCCAGCAGCTTTACAGGGGGTACAAACTATGGCTACACCTTC. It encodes CASSFTGGTNYGYTF.

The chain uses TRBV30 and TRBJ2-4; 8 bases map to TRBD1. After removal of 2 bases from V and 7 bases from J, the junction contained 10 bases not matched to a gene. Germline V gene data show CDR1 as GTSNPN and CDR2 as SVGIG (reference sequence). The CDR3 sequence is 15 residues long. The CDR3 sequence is CAWSLARDRFNIQYF. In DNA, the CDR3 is TGTGCCTGGAGTCTAGCCCGGGACAGGTTTAACATTCAGTACTTC.

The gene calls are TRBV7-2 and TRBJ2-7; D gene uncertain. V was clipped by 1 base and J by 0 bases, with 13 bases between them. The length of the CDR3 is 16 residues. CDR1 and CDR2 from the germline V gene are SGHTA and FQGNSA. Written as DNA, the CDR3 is TGTGCCAGCAGCTTAGGCCCCGGTGTCGGCTCCTACGAGCAGTACTTC. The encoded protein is CASSLGPGVGSYEQYF. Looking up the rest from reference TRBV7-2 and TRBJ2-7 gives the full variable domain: GAGVSQSPSNKVTEKGKDVELRCDPISGHTALYWYRQSLGQGLEFLIYFQGNSAPDKSGLPSDRFSAERTGGSVSTLTIQRTQQEDSAVYLCASSLGPGVGSYEQYFGPGTRLTVT.

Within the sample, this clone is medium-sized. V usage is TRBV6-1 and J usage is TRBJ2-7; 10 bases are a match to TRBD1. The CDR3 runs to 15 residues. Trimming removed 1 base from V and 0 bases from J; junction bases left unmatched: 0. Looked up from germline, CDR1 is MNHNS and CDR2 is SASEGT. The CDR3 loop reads CASSEGTGGSYEQYF. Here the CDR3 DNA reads TGTGCCAGCAGTGAAGGGACAGGGGGCTCCTACGAGCAGTACTTC.

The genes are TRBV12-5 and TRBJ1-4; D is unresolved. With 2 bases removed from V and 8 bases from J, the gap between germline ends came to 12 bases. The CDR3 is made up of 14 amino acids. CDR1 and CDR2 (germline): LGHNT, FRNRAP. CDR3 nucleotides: TGTGCTAGTGGTTTGCGGAGGGCTCAGGAAAAACTGTTTTTT. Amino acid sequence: CASGLRRAQEKLFF.

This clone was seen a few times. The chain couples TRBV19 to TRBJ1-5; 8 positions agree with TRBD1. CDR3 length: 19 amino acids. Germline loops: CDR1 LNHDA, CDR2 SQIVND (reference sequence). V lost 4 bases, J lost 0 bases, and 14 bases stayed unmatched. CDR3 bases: TGTGCCAGTAGTACGGGCCGGGACAGGAACTTATATAGCAATCAGCCCCAGCATTTT. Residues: CASSTGRDRNLYSNQPQHF.

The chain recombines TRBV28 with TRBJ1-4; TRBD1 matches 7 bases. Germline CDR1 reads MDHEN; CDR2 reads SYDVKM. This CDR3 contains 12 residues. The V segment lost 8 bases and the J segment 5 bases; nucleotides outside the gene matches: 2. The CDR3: CASGGQNEKLFF. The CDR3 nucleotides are TGTGCCAGCGGGGGACAGAATGAAAAACTGTTTTTT.

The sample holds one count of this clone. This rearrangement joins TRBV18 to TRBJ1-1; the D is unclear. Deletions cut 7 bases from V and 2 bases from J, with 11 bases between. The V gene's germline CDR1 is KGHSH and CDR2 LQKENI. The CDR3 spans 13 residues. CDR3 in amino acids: CASYAGINTEAFF. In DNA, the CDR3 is TGTGCCAGCTACGCGGGAATCAACACTGAAGCTTTCTTT.

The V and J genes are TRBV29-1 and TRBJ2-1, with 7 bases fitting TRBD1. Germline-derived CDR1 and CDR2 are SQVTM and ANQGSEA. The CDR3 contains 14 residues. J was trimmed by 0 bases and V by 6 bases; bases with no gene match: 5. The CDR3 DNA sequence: TGCAGCGTCGCGACAGGGAGCTCCTACAATGAGCAGTTCTTC. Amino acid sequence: CSVATGSSYNEQFF.

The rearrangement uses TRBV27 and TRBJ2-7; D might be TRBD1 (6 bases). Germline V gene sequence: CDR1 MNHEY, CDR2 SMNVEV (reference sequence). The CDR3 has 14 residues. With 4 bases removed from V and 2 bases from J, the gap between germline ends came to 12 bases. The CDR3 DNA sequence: TGTGCCAGCAGTTACGACAGGAATACCTACGAGCAGTACTTC. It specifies CASSYDRNTYEQYF.

In nucleotides, the CDR3 is TGCGCCAGCCCCCTAGCGGGGGAGAACAATGAGCAGTTCTTC. Translation: CASPLAGENNEQFF. The gene calls are TRBV10-1 and TRBJ2-1; 10 nucleotides line up with TRBD2. Germline V gene lookup returns CDR1 WNHNN and CDR2 SYGVQD (reference sequence). V dropped 8 bases and J dropped 5; count of bases not matched to a gene: 6. CDR3 length equals 14 residues.